The 18 T cell receptor beta chains given below trace back to one sample, sequenced in a study of cytomegalovirus exposure and HLA in healthy donors. This PCR relied on a set of 60 Vbeta primers and 13 Jbeta primers. Libraries were prepared by immunoSEQ multiplex PCR; TCRdb keeps only in-frame clonotypes and omits some of them. The table shows roughly 100,000 clones, with approximately 83% occurring only once. Sequenced input: PBMCs. The source of these receptors is a female donor in good health and CMV-seropositive.

Turning to this clone: A junction end diverges from the germline sequence, so it may reflect a read error. This chain joins TRBV14 and TRBJ2-1; 9 bases are shared with TRBD2. CDR3 length equals 18 residues. Looked up from germline, CDR1 is SGHDN and CDR2 is FVKESK. In DNA form, the CDR3 reads TGTGCCGGCAGCCAAGATGTACTTCTAGCGGGACCCTACAATGAGCAGTTCTTC. This codes for CAGSQDVLLAGPYNEQFF.

This sequence joins TRBV30 and TRBJ2-7, with 7 bases matching TRBD1. The CDR3 runs 14 residues. Germline loops: CDR1 GTSNPN, CDR2 SVGIG (reference sequence). The V gene end was trimmed by 7 bases and the J gene end by 1 base; junction bases not matched to a gene: 10. For the CDR3, the DNA is TGTGCCTCTAACCGGGACAGCTCATCCTACGAGCAGTACTTC. It encodes CASNRDSSSYEQYF.

The count of this clone is one. The J gene is TRBJ2-2, the V gene TRBV4-1; 14 bases match TRBD2. Trimming cost V 8 bases and J 3 bases; bases outside gene matches: 8. Germline assignment: CDR1 MGHRA and CDR2 YSYEKL. CDR3 length: 17 amino acids. The CDR3 sequence is CASQGLAGVWDTGELFF. The CDR3, as DNA: TGCGCCAGCCAGGGACTAGCGGGAGTATGGGACACCGGGGAGCTGTTTTTT.

Only one count was recorded for this clone. This chain joins TRBV29-1 and TRBJ2-7, with no clear D. Germline V lookup: CDR1 SQVTM, CDR2 ANQGSEA. Trimming removed 0 bases from V and 4 bases from J, with 10 bases in between. The CDR3 is made up of 13 amino acids. In nucleotides, the CDR3 is TGCAGCGTTGAAGATTCAAGAACTTACGAGCAGTACTTC. Amino acid sequence: CSVEDSRTYEQYF.

The CDR3 loop is CASSLVLDSPYGYTF. CDR3 nucleotide sequence: TGTGCCAGCAGCTTGGTACTGGACAGCCCCTATGGCTACACCTTC. This chain links TRBV5-6 with TRBJ1-2; the D gene is possibly TRBD1 (6 bases). The length of the CDR3 is 15 residues. V lost 0 bases, J lost 4 bases, and 13 bases lay in between. CDR1 and CDR2 from the germline V gene are SGHDT and YYEEEE.

The chain couples TRBV19 to TRBJ2-3, with 7 bases that match TRBD1. Germline V gene data show CDR1 as LNHDA and CDR2 as SQIVND (reference sequence). J was trimmed by 2 bases and V by 4 bases; bases with no gene match: 9. The CDR3 runs 16 residues. As DNA, the CDR3 is TGTGCCAGTAGTACTGACAGGGATTCATTCACAGATACGCAGTATTTT. Encoded protein: CASSTDRDSFTDTQYF.

The chain couples TRBV5-1 to TRBJ1-1; D unclear. The CDR3 loop spans 15 amino acids. Germline CDR1 is SGHRS and CDR2 is YFSETQ. V was clipped by 4 bases and J by 3 bases, with 16 bases between them. In DNA form, the CDR3 reads TGCGCCAGCAGCCTGAGAGGGTCTTTCGACACTGAAGCTTTCTTT. As protein: CASSLRGSFDTEAFF. The full variable domain, in which reference TRBV5-1 and TRBJ1-1 provide the parts outside the CDR3, is KAGVTQTPRYLIKTRGQQVTLSCSPISGHRSVSWYQQTPGQGLQFLFEYFSETQRNKGNFPGRFSGRQFSNSRSEMNVSTLELGDSALYLCASSLRGSFDTEAFFGQGTRLTVV.

The chain recombines TRBV2 with TRBJ2-1; perhaps TRBD1 as D (5 bases). The CDR3 has 13 residues. Germline CDR1 SNHLY, CDR2 FYNNEI. The V end lost 6 bases, the J end lost 2 bases, and 8 bases lay between the germline ends. The CDR3 region has the DNA TGTGCCAGCAGCCTGGACACCTACAATGAGCAGTTCTTC. This encodes CASSLDTYNEQFF. The whole variable domain, remainder taken from reference TRBV2 and TRBJ2-1, is EPEVTQTPSHQVTQMGQEVILRCVPISNHLYFYWYRQILGQKVEFLVSFYNNEISEKSEIFDDQFSVERPDGSNFTLKIRSTKLEDSAMYFCASSLDTYNEQFFGPGTRLTVL.

The chain has TRBV10-3 and TRBJ2-5; D is perhaps TRBD1 (6 bases). The germline CDR1 and CDR2 sequences are ENHRY and SYGVKD. The CDR3 length is 13 residues. Trimming took 10 bases from V and 4 from J, leaving 16 bases between them. The CDR3 loop reads CASAGAGGETQYF. Here the CDR3 DNA reads TGTGCCAGCGCAGGGGCGGGTGGAGAGACCCAGTACTTC.

The J gene is TRBJ2-7, the V gene TRBV11-2; 8 bases align to TRBD2. CDR3 length: 17 residues. Trimming at V came to 2 bases and at J to 3 bases, leaving 12 bases not matched to a gene. CDR1 is SGHAT and CDR2 is FQNNGV in the germline V gene. The CDR3 loop is CASSLRSPGLGIYEQYF. The CDR3 DNA is TGTGCCAGCAGCTTACGGTCGCCGGGACTAGGAATCTACGAGCAGTACTTC.

V usage is TRBV2 and J usage is TRBJ2-5, with TRBD1 matching over 7 bases. Germline CDR1 and CDR2: SNHLY and FYNNEI. Unmatched junction bases numbered 9, after V lost 6 bases and J lost 2 bases. The CDR3 contains 15 residues. The CDR3 loop reads CASSELQGQQETQYF. The CDR3 bases are TGTGCCAGCAGCGAATTACAGGGGCAGCAAGAGACCCAGTACTTC.

The chain couples TRBV7-8 to TRBJ2-3; a possible D gene is TRBD2 (5 bases). The germline gives CDR1 SGHVS, CDR2 FQNEAQ. Trimming took 2 bases from V and 0 from J, leaving 15 bases between them. This CDR3 region has 17 residues. As DNA, the CDR3 is TGTGCCAGCAGCTTAACTAACGGACTTCGAAGCACAGATACGCAGTATTTT. Amino acids: CASSLTNGLRSTDTQYF.

V usage is TRBV6-4 and J usage is TRBJ2-2; 11 bases fit TRBD2. CDR3 length: 17 residues. Germline V CDR1 and CDR2: MRHNA, SNTAGT. The J segment lost 0 bases and the V segment lost 8 bases, leaving 8 bases of the junction unmatched. The CDR3 sequence is CASGPGLADPNTGELFF. CDR3 nucleotide sequence: TGTGCCAGCGGTCCGGGACTAGCGGACCCGAACACCGGGGAGCTGTTTTTT.

The rearrangement links TRBV2 to TRBJ1-6; TRBD1 matches 7 bases. The CDR3 has 15 residues. Trimming removed 5 bases from V and 6 bases from J; junction bases left unmatched: 7. Germline-derived CDR1 and CDR2 are SNHLY and FYNNEI. The CDR3: CASSKGGQTNSPLHF. The CDR3 coding sequence is TGTGCCAGCAGTAAAGGGGGACAGACTAATTCACCCCTCCACTTT.

This clone was observed a handful of times. Other nucleotide sequences from this sample produce the same CDR3. V is TRBV4-1 and J is TRBJ1-1; possibly TRBD1 for D (5 bases). The CDR3 length is 13 residues. Germline lookup yields CDR1 MGHRA and CDR2 YSYEKL. Trimming took off 0 bases at V and 3 bases at J, with 5 bases between the two ends. In nucleotides, the CDR3 is TGCGCCAGCAGCCAAGACAGGGACACTGAAGCTTTCTTT. This translates into CASSQDRDTEAFF.

As to this clone: Other DNA sequences in this specimen translate into the identical CDR3. The rearrangement joins TRBV4-1 to TRBJ2-2; tentatively, D is TRBD2 (6 bases). From germline, CDR1 is MGHRA and CDR2 YSYEKL. Trimming removed 1 base from V and 7 bases from J, with 7 bases in between. The CDR3 contains 13 residues. The CDR3 DNA reads TGCGCCAGCAGCCAAGGGAGGGGCGGGGAGCTGTTTTTT. Encoded protein: CASSQGRGGELFF.

V gene TRBV7-2 combines with J gene TRBJ2-5, with no clear D. Germline V gene lookup returns CDR1 SGHTA and CDR2 FQGNSA. This CDR3 region has 14 residues. Trimming removed 5 bases from V and 7 bases from J, with 17 bases in between. Written as DNA, the CDR3 is TGTGCCAGCAGCCGCACCAGCCCACCGGGGACCCAGTACTTC. Translation: CASSRTSPPGTQYF.

The CDR3 is CASSVAQGGGYTF. The CDR3 region has the DNA TGTGCCAGCAGCGTAGCTCAGGGAGGTGGCTACACCTTC. The chain employs TRBV9 and TRBJ1-2, with TRBD1 as a possible D gene (5 bases). The CDR3 is 13 residues long. The germline V gene has CDR1 SGDLS and CDR2 YYNGEE. Trimming took 0 bases from V and 7 from J, leaving 10 bases between them. The variable domain in full, with the rest retrieved from reference TRBV9 and TRBJ1-2, is DSGVTQTPKHLITATGQRVTLRCSPRSGDLSVYWYQQSLDQGLQFLIQYYNGEERAKGNILERFSAQQFPDLHSELNLSSLELGDSALYFCASSVAQGGGYTFGSGTRLTVV.